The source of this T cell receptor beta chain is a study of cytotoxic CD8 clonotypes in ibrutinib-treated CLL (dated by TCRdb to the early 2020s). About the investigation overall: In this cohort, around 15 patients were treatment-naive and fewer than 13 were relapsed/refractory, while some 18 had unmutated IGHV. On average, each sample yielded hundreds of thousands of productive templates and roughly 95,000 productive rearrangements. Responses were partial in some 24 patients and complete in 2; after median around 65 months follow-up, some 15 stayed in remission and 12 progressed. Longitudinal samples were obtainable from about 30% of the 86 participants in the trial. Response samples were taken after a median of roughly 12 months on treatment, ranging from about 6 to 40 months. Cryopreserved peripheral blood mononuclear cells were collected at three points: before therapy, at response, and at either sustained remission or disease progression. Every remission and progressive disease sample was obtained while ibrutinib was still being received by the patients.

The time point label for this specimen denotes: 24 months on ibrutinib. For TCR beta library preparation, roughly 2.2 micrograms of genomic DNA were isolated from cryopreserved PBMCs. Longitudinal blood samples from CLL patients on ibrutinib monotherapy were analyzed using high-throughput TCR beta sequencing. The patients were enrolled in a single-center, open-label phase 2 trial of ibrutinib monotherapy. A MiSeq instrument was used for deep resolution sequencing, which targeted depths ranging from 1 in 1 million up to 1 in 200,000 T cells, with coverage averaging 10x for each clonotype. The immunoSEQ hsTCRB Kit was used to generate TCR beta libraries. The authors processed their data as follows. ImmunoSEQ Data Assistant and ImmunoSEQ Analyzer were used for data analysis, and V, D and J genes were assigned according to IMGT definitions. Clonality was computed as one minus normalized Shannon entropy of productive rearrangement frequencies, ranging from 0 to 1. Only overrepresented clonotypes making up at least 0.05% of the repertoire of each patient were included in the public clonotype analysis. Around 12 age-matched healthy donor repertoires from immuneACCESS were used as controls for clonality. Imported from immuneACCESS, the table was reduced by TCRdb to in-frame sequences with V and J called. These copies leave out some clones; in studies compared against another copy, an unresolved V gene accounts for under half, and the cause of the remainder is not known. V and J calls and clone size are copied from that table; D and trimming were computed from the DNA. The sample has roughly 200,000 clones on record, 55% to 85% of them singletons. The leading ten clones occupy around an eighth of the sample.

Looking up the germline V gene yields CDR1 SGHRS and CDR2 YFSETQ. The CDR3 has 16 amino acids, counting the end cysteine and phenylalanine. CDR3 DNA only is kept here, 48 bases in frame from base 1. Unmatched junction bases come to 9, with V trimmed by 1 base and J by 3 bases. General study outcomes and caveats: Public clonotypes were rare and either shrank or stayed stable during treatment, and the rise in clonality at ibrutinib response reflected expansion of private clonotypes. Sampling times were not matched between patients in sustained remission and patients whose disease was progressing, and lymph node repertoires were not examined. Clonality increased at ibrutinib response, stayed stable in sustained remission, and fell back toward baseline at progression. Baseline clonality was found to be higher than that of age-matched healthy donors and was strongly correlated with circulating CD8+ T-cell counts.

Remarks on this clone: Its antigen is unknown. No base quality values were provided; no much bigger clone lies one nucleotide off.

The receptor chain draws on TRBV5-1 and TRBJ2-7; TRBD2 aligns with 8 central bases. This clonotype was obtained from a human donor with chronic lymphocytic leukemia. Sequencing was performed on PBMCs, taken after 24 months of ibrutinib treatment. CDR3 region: CASSLHERGRDYEQYF. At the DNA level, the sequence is TGCGCCAGCAGCTTGCACGAGCGGGGGCGTGACTACGAGCAGTACTTC.